This T cell receptor (beta chain) was sequenced in a study of blood T cell repertoires in COVID-19 (dated by TCRdb to between 2020 and 2021). Describing the broader study: The collaborator samples originated in the United States, Italy and Spain and spanned the acute and convalescent phases of COVID-19. The material from the prospective study consisted of cDNA or gDNA derived from T cells, B-cell-depleted T cells, or PBMCs. Where available, HLA class I and class II types were obtained from metadata supplied by the sample provider rather than from assay-based typing. Sample metadata almost always included a de-identified subject ID, COVID-19 status, age in years and sex. Samples were obtained from the ongoing ImmuneRACE study (first 160 participants) and from 1,254 subjects provided by 6 global collaborators. A freely available public database, intended as a resource for researchers studying the immune response to SARS-CoV-2, is where the repertoires were released. The dataset comprised deeply sampled blood TCRbeta repertoires from subjects exposed to, actively infected with, or recovered from COVID-19. What the work shows at the level of the full study, not this receptor alone: How much clinical and demographic metadata was included differed by source and by participant, and the metadata was provided uncurated.

Collaborating institutions collected whole blood in K2EDTA tubes following their own protocols. For TCRbeta analysis, collaborator samples were shipped as frozen whole blood, as isolated PBMCs, or as DNA extracted from either sample type. The immunoSEQ Assay, a bias-controlled multiplex PCR, was used to amplify TCRbeta CDR3 regions from genomic DNA. The original pipeline was this. The number of nucleated cells in each sample was estimated from the amplification of reference gene primers within the assay. To quantify the absolute abundance of each unique TCRbeta CDR3 rearrangement, sequence reads were collapsed and filtered. For each sample, productive Simpson clonality was calculated as the square root of Simpson's diversity index over productive rearrangements. In TCRdb, the immuneACCESS table is reduced to in-frame sequences with V and J assigned. These tables do not hold every clone; where another copy was compared, an unresolved V gene accounts for under half, and the others remain unexplained. The DNA was the basis for D and trimming; V, J and clone size are from that table. The sample yields 130,000 or so clones; just under 80% were counted once. Around 25% of the sample is taken by the ten largest.

Based on the germline V gene, the CDR1 and CDR2 sequences are LGHNT and FRNRAP. From the cysteine up to the phenylalanine, the CDR3 has a length of 16 residues. Only the CDR3 portion is preserved as DNA: 48 bases, with reading frame beginning at the first base. V is cut back by 1 base and J by 1 base, with 5 bases in the junction unmatched. As concerns this clone: What antigen it recognizes has not been identified. Base qualities were left out, and no much larger clone turns up one base away.

Sequencing was performed on peripheral blood. The chain couples TRBV12-5 to TRBJ2-3; TRBD2 matches 7 bases in the middle. This receptor was obtained from a human donor in a cohort sampled during active COVID-19. The nucleotide sequence is TGTGCTAGTGGTTTGGGAGCGGGATATGGCACAGATACGCAGTATTTT. Translated, this gives CASGLGAGYGTDTQYF.